This TCR beta chain is from a study of STAT5B mutations in CD4+ large granular lymphocyte leukemia. The protocol was immunoSEQ multiplex PCR, while the TCRdb copy is restricted to in-frame clones and leaves out a portion. The data show tens of thousands of clones, roughly 72% seen once. The CDR3 has 15 amino acids. V was pared by 5 bases and J by 4 bases, with 6 bases of the junction left unmatched. Germline CDR1 is MDHEN and CDR2 is SYDVKM. This sequence was found in a human donor in good health. Sequences were obtained from CD4+ T cells from blood buffy coats. This chain joins TRBV28 and TRBJ1-2; 11 bases line up with TRBD1. The CDR3 reads CASSPRGQGVYGYTF. CDR3 bases: TGTGCCAGCAGTCCCCGGGGACAGGGGGTCTATGGCTACACCTTC.